This T cell receptor beta chain was captured by sequencing in a study of blood T cells in healthy people across ages. Remarks on this clonotype: Its antigen remains unknown.

Study results and caveats: The unknown donor CMV status may have confounded expanded clonotype changes. Both higher diversity and more naive CD4+ cells marked long-lived donors when set against aged donors.

Healthy individuals of Caucasian origin from Russia, aged roughly 6 to 90, served as donors. Germline V gives CDR1 SGHTA, CDR2 FQGNSA. V lost 8 bases and J lost 8, with 8 bases in between. This CDR3 contains 10 residues. Then a second PCR, running about 6 to 12 cycles, was carried out with a sample-barcoded 5' primer and a J-beta primer mix. TCRdb recomputed calls from the 5' RACE reads with MiXCR, one row per CDR3 protein. The top ten hold 7% to 9% of the sample, which has some 1.7 million distinct CDR3 sequences, approximately 28% seen once. The J gene is TRBJ2-3, the V gene TRBV7-2; D remains unclear. The clonotype originates from a woman aged 30 to 39 in good health. Sequenced material: blood. For the CDR3, the DNA is TGTGCCAGCGGGCCGGCTACGCAGTATTTT. This sequence encodes CASGPATQYF.